These T cell receptor beta chains were read from a single sample in a study of cytomegalovirus exposure and HLA in healthy donors. Clones were sequenced by immunoSEQ multiplex PCR, and TCRdb holds only the in-frame ones, with some missing. The sample lists tens of thousands of clones, approximately 72% occurring once. The sequenced sample was PBMCs. These receptors all stem from a woman aged 45-65 years in good health and CMV-seronegative. The CDR3 runs from the conserved cysteine through the conserved F or W. A D gene is named only where the DNA matches it firmly. Where a row states a size, it is once, few, many or the class of an expanded clone; other rows omit it.

>15|.|TRBJ2-6|TRBV5-4|.
TGTGCCAGCAGCAAAAATGAACACAGGGCCAACGTCCTGACTTTC
CASSKNEHRANVLTF
>17|TRBD2|TRBJ2-7|TRBV9|.
TGTGCCAGCAGCGCCGGACTAGCGGGGTGGAATCTCGACGAGCAGTACTTC
CASSAGLAGWNLDEQYF
>15|TRBD2|TRBJ2-1|TRBV18|.
TGTGCCAGCTCACCCAGGACTAGCGTTGGGGGTGAGCAGTTCTTC
CASSPRTSVGGEQFF
>16|.|TRBJ2-3|TRBV5-1|.
TGCGCCAGCAGGGGGGGGGCAGGAACTAGCACAGATACGCAGTATTTT
CASRGGAGTSTDTQYF
>14|.|TRBJ2-2|TRBV9|.
TGTGCCAGCAGCGTAGGAGGGCTCACCGGGGAGCTGTTTTTT
CASSVGGLTGELFF
>16|.|TRBJ1-4|TRBV4-3|.
TGCGCCAGCAGCCGACAGCCACAGGGAACTAATGAAAAACTGTTTTTT
CASSRQPQGTNEKLFF
>14|TRBD1|TRBJ1-3|TRBV19|.
TGTGCCAGTGCAAGGGGGCAAGGTGGAAACACCATATATTTT
CASARGQGGNTIYF
>17|.|TRBJ1-5|TRBV4-3|once
TGCGCCAGCAGCCAAGAGTGGGGGGGTTTTATGAATCAGCCCCAGCATTTT
CASSQEWGGFMNQPQHF
>15|TRBD1|TRBJ1-4|TRBV4-2|.
TGTGCCAGCAGCCAAGGGGGACAGGGTGAAGAAAAACTGTTTTTT
CASSQGGQGEEKLFF
>16|TRBD1|TRBJ2-2|TRBV27|.
TGTGCCAGCAGTTTCGCCCGGACAGGGGTCACCGGGGAGCTGTTTTTT
CASSFARTGVTGELFF
>14|.|TRBJ1-6|TRBV7-2|.
TGTGCCAGCAGTGAGCGGGTCGGTGATTCACCCCTCCACTTT
CASSERVGDSPLHF
>13|.|TRBJ2-5|TRBV7-2|.
TGTGCCAGCAGCCCCCGGGAGCGGGAGACCCAGTACTTC
CASSPRERETQYF
>16|TRBD2|TRBJ2-3|TRBV10-3|.
TGTGCCATCAGTGCGACGGGGGGGGGAATGGAGGATACGCAGTATTTT
CAISATGGGMEDTQYF
>14|TRBD1|TRBJ1-2|TRBV7-3|once
TGTGCCAGCAGCTCAGGACAGGGGACCTATGGCTACACCTTC
CASSSGQGTYGYTF
>13|.|TRBJ2-4|TRBV7-2|.
TGTGCCAGCAGCTTAGGGAGTGGTAACATTCAGTACTTC
CASSLGSGNIQYF
>13|.|TRBJ1-1|TRBV28|.
TGTGCCAGCCTCCGGGGGAAGAACACTGAAGCTTTCTTT
CASLRGKNTEAFF
>14|TRBD2|TRBJ2-1|TRBV30|.
TGTGCCTGGAGTGTGGGACTAGCGGGAGGGCTCCAGTTCTTC
CAWSVGLAGGLQFF
>13|.|TRBJ1-6|TRBV6-5|.
TGTGCCAGCACCCCCGACACCTATTCACCCCTCCACTTT
CASTPDTYSPLHF
>15|TRBD1|TRBJ1-6|TRBV9|.
TGTGCCAGCAGTGGACTCGACAGGGGAAATTCACCCCTCCACTTT
CASSGLDRGNSPLHF
>13|.|TRBJ1-4|TRBV5-6|.
TGTGCCAGCAGCTTGGTGGCGGATGAAAAACTGTTTTTT
CASSLVADEKLFF
>17|.|TRBJ1-3|TRBV4-3|few
TGCGCCAGCAGCCAAGATAGCCCCTCCGTCTGGGGAAACACCATATATTTT
CASSQDSPSVWGNTIYF
>13|.|TRBJ1-1|TRBV19|once
TGTGCCAGTAGTATAGAGAAGGCGGGTGAAGCTTTCTTT
CASSIEKAGEAFF
>15|.|TRBJ1-4|TRBV12-2|.
TGTGCAAGCTGTGGACCGGGACAGATTAATGAAAAACTGTTTTTT
CASCGPGQINEKLFF
>16|TRBD1|TRBJ2-6|TRBV27|.
TGTGCCAGCAGTCCCCCTTACAGGGGCGGGGCCAACGTCCTGACTTTC
CASSPPYRGGANVLTF
>16|TRBD2|TRBJ2-1|TRBV7-2|.
TGTGCCAGCAGCTCCCAGGGGACTAGCGGTTACAATGAGCAGTTCTTC
CASSSQGTSGYNEQFF
>15|.|TRBJ2-7|TRBV5-1|.
TGCGCCAGCAGCCCGGGCGGGACCGAGTCCTACGAGCAGTACTTC
CASSPGGTESYEQYF
>14|.|TRBJ1-2|TRBV5-4|.
TGTGCCAGCAGCTCTGACAGCGCTAACTATGGCTACACCTTC
CASSSDSANYGYTF
>14|.|TRBJ1-1|TRBV28|.
TGTGCCAGCAGCCAAACAGGTCGCGGCACTGAAGCTTTCTTT
CASSQTGRGTEAFF
>13|.|TRBJ2-4|TRBV7-9|.
TGTGCCAGCAGCCAGACAGAAAAAAACATTCAGTACTTC
CASSQTEKNIQYF
>14|TRBD1|TRBJ2-7|TRBV6-5|few
TGTGCCAGCAGATTCGGACAGGGCTCCTACGAGCAGTACTTC
CASRFGQGSYEQYF
>13|.|TRBJ1-2|TRBV27|once
TGTGCCAGCAGTTTGGGGCTCTACTATGGCTACACCTTC
CASSLGLYYGYTF
>15|TRBD2|TRBJ2-7|TRBV6-5|.
TGTGCCAGCAGTTACCCTACTAGCGGGAGATACGAGCAGTACTTC
CASSYPTSGRYEQYF
>15|TRBD1|TRBJ1-1|TRBV9|.
TGTGCCAGCAGCGTAGGCCCAGGGGGAAACACTGAAGCTTTCTTT
CASSVGPGGNTEAFF
>13|.|TRBJ2-1|TRBV11-3|.
TGTGCCAGCAGCTTAGGGGCCGCGTACGAGCAGTTCTTC
CASSLGAAYEQFF
>15|.|TRBJ1-5|TRBV6-1|.
TGTGCCAGCAGTGGGCCCGTTACGGGTGGACAGCCCCAGCATTTT
CASSGPVTGGQPQHF
>16|TRBD1|TRBJ2-3|TRBV4-3|.
TGCGCCAGCAGCCAGGGACAGGGGGCGAGCCCAGATACGCAGTATTTT
CASSQGQGASPDTQYF
>14|TRBD1|TRBJ1-2|TRBV18|.
TGTGCCAGCTCACCAGAAGGGGGCGGGCCTGGCTACACCTTC
CASSPEGGGPGYTF
>14|TRBD1|TRBJ2-5|TRBV7-7|.
TGTGCTAGCAGCCAGGACAGGGGGATTGAGACCCAGTACTTC
CASSQDRGIETQYF
>15|TRBD2|TRBJ2-5|TRBV9|.
TGTGCCAGCAGCGTTGGTCTAGCGGGCGGAGAGACCCAGTACTTC
CASSVGLAGGETQYF
>17|TRBD1|TRBJ1-4|TRBV5-6|.
TGTGCCAGCAGCTTGTCCGGGACAGGGGCTCTTAATGAAAAACTGTTTTTT
CASSLSGTGALNEKLFF
>13|.|TRBJ1-6|TRBV7-6|.
TGTGCCAGCGGGCAGGGGAACAATTCACCCCTCCACTTT
CASGQGNNSPLHF